The entry below describes one TCR beta chain. Germline V lookup: CDR1 SGHTA, CDR2 FQGNSA. The germline V and J ends were trimmed by 3 bases and 3 bases, with 5 bases remaining between them. The CDR3 contains 12 residues. Original methodology: Researchers report that nucleated cell counts were estimated from reference gene primer amplification. TCRdb's copy holds only in-frame clones and misses some; the assay was immunoSEQ multiplex PCR. For V, J and clone size, that table is used; D and trimming come from the DNA. The sample has 100,000 to 150,000 clones, about 83% seen once; the top ten hold approximately 8.7%. The record originates from a study of blood T cell repertoires in COVID-19. Across the study: Samples came from the United States, Italy and Spain, spanning acute and convalescent COVID-19.

The material sequenced was peripheral blood. The V call is TRBV7-2, the J call TRBJ2-5; D call uncertain. The sequence was collected from a man aged 40-55 years with active or convalescent COVID-19. In DNA form, the CDR3 reads TGTGCCAGCAGCTTTCAGAAAGAGACCCAGTACTTC. Translated, it gives CASSFQKETQYF.